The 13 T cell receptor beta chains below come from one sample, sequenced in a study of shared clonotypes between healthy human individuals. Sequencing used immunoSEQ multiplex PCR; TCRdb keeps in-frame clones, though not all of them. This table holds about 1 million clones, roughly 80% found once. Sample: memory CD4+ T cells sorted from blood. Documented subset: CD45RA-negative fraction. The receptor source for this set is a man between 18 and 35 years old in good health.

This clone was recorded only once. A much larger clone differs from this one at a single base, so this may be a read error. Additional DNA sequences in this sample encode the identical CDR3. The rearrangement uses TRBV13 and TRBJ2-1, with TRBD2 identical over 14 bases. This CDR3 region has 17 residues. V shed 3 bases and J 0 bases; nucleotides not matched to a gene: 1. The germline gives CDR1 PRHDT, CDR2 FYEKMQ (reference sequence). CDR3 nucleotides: TGTGCCAGCAGCTTCGGGACTAGCGGGAGCTCCTACAATGAGCAGTTCTTC. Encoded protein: CASSFGTSGSSYNEQFF.

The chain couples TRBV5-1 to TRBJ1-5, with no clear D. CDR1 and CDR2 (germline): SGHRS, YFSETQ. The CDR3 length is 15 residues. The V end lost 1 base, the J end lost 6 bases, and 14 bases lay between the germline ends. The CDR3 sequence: CASSLSGDTSQPQHF. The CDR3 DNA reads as TGCGCCAGCAGCTTGAGTGGGGATACGAGTCAGCCCCAGCATTTT.

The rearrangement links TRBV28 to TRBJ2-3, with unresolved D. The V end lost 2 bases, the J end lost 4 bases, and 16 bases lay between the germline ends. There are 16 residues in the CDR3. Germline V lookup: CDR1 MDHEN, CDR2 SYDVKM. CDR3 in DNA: TGTGCCAGCAGTTTAGAGGCTCTCCACCCCGCAGATACGCAGTATTTT. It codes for CASSLEALHPADTQYF.

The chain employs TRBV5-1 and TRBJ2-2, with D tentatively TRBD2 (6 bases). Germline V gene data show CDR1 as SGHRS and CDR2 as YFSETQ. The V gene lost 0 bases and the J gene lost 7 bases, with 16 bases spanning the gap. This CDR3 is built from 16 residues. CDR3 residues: CASSLDLRGGGGELFF. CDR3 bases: TGCGCCAGCAGCTTGGATCTGCGGGGAGGAGGCGGGGAGCTGTTTTTT.

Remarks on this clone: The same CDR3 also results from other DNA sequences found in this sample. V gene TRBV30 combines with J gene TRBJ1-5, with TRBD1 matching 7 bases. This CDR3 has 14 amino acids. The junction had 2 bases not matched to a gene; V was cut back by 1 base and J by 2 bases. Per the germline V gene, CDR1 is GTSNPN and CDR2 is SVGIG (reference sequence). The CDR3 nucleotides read TGTGCCTGGAGTGGCGGACAGGGCAATCAGCCCCAGCATTTT. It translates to CAWSGGQGNQPQHF.

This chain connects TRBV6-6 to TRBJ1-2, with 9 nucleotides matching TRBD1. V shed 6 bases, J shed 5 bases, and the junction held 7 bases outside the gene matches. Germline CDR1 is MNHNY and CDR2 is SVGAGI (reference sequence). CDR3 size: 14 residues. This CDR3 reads CASRTGTGSYGYTF. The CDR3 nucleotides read TGTGCCAGCAGAACCGGGACAGGGAGTTATGGCTACACCTTC.

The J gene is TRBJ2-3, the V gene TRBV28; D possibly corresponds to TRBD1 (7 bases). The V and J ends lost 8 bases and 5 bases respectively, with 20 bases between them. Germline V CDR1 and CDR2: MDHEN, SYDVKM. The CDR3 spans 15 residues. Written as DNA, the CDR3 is TGTGCCAGCCGGTCCCCAGGGGGGCTGATAGATACGCAGTATTTT. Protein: CASRSPGGLIDTQYF.

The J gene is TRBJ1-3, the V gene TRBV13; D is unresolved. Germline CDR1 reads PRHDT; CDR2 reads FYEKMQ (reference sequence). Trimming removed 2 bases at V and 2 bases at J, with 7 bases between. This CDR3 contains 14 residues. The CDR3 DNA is TGTGCCAGCAGCTTAAAAGGGACTGGAAACACCATATATTTT. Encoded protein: CASSLKGTGNTIYF.

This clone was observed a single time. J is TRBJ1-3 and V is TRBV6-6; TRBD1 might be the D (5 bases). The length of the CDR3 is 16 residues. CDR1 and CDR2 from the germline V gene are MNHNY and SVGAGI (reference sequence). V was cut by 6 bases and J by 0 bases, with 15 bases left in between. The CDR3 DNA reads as TGTGCCAGCAGACCACGAACCGGGACCTCTGGAAACACCATATATTTT. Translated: CASRPRTGTSGNTIYF.

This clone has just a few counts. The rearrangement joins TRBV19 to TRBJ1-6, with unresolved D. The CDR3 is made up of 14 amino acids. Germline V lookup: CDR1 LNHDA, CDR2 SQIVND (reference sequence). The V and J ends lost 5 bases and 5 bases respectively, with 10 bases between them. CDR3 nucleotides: TGTGCCAGTAGTTTGGGCCTGGATAATTCACCCCTCCACTTT. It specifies CASSLGLDNSPLHF.

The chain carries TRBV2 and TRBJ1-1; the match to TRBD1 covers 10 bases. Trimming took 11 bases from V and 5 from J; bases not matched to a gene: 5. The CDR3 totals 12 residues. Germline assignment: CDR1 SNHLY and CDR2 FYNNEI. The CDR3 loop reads CAGRTGGTEAFF. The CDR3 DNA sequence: TGTGCCGGAAGGACAGGGGGAACTGAAGCTTTCTTT.

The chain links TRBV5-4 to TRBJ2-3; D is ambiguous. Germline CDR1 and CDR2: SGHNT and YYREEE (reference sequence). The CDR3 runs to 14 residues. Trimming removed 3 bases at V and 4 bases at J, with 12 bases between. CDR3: CASSSMPTADTQYF. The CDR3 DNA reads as TGTGCCAGCAGCTCGATGCCGACGGCAGATACGCAGTATTTT.

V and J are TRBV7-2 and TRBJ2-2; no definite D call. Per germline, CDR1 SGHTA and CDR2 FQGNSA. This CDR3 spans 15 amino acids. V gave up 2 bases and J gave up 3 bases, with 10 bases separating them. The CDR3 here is CASSLSFIHTGELFF. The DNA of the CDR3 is TGTGCCAGCAGCTTATCCTTCATTCACACCGGGGAGCTGTTTTTT.